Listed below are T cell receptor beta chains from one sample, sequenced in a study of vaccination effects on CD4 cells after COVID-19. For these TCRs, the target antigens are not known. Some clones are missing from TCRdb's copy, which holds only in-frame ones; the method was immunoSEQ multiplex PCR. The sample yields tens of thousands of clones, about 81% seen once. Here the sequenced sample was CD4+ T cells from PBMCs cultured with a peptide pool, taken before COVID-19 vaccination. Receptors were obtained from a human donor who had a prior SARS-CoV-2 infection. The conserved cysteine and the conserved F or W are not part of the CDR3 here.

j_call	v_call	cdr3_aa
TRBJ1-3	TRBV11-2	ASSPGGLSGNTIY
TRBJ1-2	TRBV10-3	AISRDWRDGYT
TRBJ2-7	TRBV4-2	ASSQDTRPHEQY
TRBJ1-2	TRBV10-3	AIRSRGEDGYT
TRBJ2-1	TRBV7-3	ASSLRASGRGNEQF
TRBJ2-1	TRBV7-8	ASSLGLAGNNEQF
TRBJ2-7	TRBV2	ASSGVGDIEQY
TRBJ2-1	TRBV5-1	ASSLLPSGDNEQF
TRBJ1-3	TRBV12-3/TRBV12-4	ASTEQLGNTIY
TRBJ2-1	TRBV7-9	ASSLAWPAGGTYNEQF
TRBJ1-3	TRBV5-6	ASSSLDSRWFENTIY
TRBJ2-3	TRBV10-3	ASARDRVFTDTQY
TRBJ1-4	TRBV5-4	ASSLGGQGLEKLF
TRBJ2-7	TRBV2	ASGDYFRYEQY
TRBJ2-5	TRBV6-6	ASSPRTSGRAGYQETQY
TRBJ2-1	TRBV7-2	ASSPGAWGPGNEQF
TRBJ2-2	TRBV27	ASSYRPFGQVNTGELF
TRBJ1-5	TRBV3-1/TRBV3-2	ASSPGGQAPGH
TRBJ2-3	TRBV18	ASSSSLDTQY
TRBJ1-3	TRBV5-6	ASSADREKPRSGNTIY
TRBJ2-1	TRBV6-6	ASSLRYSGNSYNEQF
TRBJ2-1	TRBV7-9	ASSLQLRTVSYNEQF
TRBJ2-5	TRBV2	ASSAGQGPRETQY
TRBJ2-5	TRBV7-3	ASALNQGYQETQY
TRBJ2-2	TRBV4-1	ASSPGINTGELF
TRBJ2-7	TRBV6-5	ASSPTHRTSYEQY
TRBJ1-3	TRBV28	ASSFSPHITEKVD
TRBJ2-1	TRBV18	ASGTGGTRNNEQF
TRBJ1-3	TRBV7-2	ASSFLSGNTIY
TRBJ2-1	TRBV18	ASSPGTSGSFYNEQF
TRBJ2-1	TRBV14	ASSQGGEYNEQF
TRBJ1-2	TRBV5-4	ASSLPNYGYT
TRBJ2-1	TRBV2	ASKQDYNEQF
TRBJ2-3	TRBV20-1	SASNLAGVGTDTQY
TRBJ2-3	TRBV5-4	ASSLDTDTQY
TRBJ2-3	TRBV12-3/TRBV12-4	ASSLASGTVQY
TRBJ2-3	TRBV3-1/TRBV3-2	ASSQDVYDSSTDTQY
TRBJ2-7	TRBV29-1	SPRTSGSLSSYEQY
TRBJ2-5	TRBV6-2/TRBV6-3	ASSWGLSSGDQETQY
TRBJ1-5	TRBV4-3	ASSQDWLSQPQH
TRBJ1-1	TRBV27	ASSLLSTGDTEAF
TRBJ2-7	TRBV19	ASSTKQGYDYEQY
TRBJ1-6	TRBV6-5	ASSQFDRGGSPLH
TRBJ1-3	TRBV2	ASRQGQTGNTIY
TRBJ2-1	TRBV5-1	ASSASGGAYNEQF
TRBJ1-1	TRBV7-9	ASSFLRGDTEAF